These 3 T cell receptor beta chains share one sample of origin, sequenced in a study of shared clonotypes between healthy human individuals. Generated by immunoSEQ multiplex PCR, the TCRdb table keeps only in-frame clones and is missing some. This sample has roughly 2.1 million clones; roughly 91% occur once, and the top ten carry 1.7%. Naive CD8 cells comprised CD45RO-negative, CCR7-positively selected cells, excluding terminally differentiated effector memory CD45RA+ cells. Sequencing used naive CD8+ T cells from PBMCs. These receptors were collected from a man aged 18 to 30 in good health. Some clones in this sample may be carry-over from other donors' samples.

A remark on this clone: Other DNA sequences of this sample code for an identical CDR3. V usage is TRBV7-9 and J usage is TRBJ2-7, with TRBD2 as a possible D gene (6 bases). The CDR3 runs to 14 residues. Germline CDR1 is SEHNR and CDR2 is FQNEAQ (reference sequence). V dropped 1 base and J dropped 5 bases, with 12 bases sitting between them. CDR3 DNA sequence: TGTGCCAGCAGCTTAGTACTAGCTGGCCACGAGCAGTACTTC. Translating gives CASSLVLAGHEQYF.

The chain combines TRBV11-2 with TRBJ2-7; unclear D gene. This CDR3 is built from 14 residues. V was pared by 1 base and J by 3 bases, with 10 bases between. Germline values: CDR1 SGHAT, CDR2 FQNNGV. CDR3 nucleotides: TGTGCCAGCAGCTTAGTGTCTGAGCGCTACGAGCAGTACTTC. Its translation: CASSLVSERYEQYF.

The chain combines TRBV27 with TRBJ2-7; perhaps TRBD1 as D (6 bases). Trimming pared 6 bases from V and 3 bases from J, leaving 12 bases between. From germline, CDR1 is MNHEY and CDR2 SMNVEV (reference sequence). This CDR3 spans 13 amino acids. The DNA for the CDR3 is TGTGCCAGCAGCACAGGGAACCACTACGAGCAGTACTTC. Residues: CASSTGNHYEQYF.